One and the same sample provided the 27 T cell receptor beta chains below, sequenced in a study. Via MiXCR, TCRdb re-called the 5' RACE reads, giving one row per CDR3 protein. The table has over 50,000 distinct CDR3 sequences, 25% to 35% seen once. The sample consisted of tumor-infiltrating naive CD4+ T cells sorted from the breast tumor. The subset is: naive CD4+ T cells, CD4+CD45RA+CD25-. These receptors were obtained from a female donor with breast cancer.

This clonotype was detected only a few times. V is TRBV5-6 and J is TRBJ2-2, with D possibly being TRBD2 (6 bases). The V and J ends lost 1 base and 2 bases respectively, with 12 bases between them. This CDR3 comprises 16 residues. Germline CDR1 and CDR2: SGHDT and YYEEEE. The CDR3, as DNA: TGTGCCAGCAGCTTGTTGGGGGGACGAAACACCGGGGAGCTGTTTTTT. This sequence encodes CASSLLGGRNTGELFF. The full variable domain, rest sourced from reference TRBV5-6 and TRBJ2-2, is DAGVTQSPTHLIKTRGQQVTLRCSPKSGHDTVSWYQQALGQGPQFIFQYYEEEERQRGNFPDRFSGHQFPNYSSELNVNALLLGDSALYLCASSLLGGRNTGELFFGEGSRLTVL.

This clonotype was recorded a few times. The gene calls are TRBV7-2 and TRBJ1-5; unclear D gene. V dropped 3 bases and J dropped 7 bases, with 7 bases sitting between them. This CDR3 has 12 amino acids. The V gene's germline CDR1 is SGHTA and CDR2 FQGNSA. The CDR3 sequence: CASSFPGQPQHF. The CDR3 DNA follows: TGTGCCAGCAGCTTCCCCGGGCAGCCCCAGCATTTT.

J is TRBJ2-7 and V is TRBV29-1; TRBD1 might be the D (5 bases). The CDR3 consists of 15 residues. CDR1 and CDR2 (germline): SQVTM, ANQGSEA. The V end was cut by 6 bases, the J end by 1 base, with 19 bases between. CDR3 loop: CSVKAQGIGSYEQYF. The CDR3 nucleotides are TGCAGCGTCAAAGCCCAGGGAATAGGTTCCTACGAGCAGTACTTC.

This chain connects TRBV4-3 to TRBJ1-5; D unclear. V was clipped by 1 base and J by 1 base, with 8 bases between them. Germline V gives CDR1 LGHNA, CDR2 YSLEER. The CDR3 runs to 15 residues. CDR3 protein: CASSQGVESNQPQHF. CDR3 DNA sequence: TGCGCCAGCAGCCAAGGTGTCGAGAGCAATCAGCCCCAGCATTTT.

Points on this clonotype: The CDR3 does not close with the conserved phenylalanine or tryptophan, likely indicating a read error. The chain is built from TRBV7-9 and TRBJ2-7; 10 nucleotides line up with TRBD2. Germline V gene sequence: CDR1 SEHNR, CDR2 FQNEAQ (reference sequence). Trimming removed 5 bases from V and 3 bases from J; junction bases left unmatched: 16. There are 18 residues in the CDR3. CDR3 sequence reads: CASSPTRTSGRAFYEQYS. The CDR3 nucleotides are TGTGCCAGCAGCCCGACACGGACTAGCGGCCGGGCGTTCTACGAGCAGTACTCC.

This chain joins TRBV3-1 and TRBJ2-5, with D uncertain. Trimming pared 0 bases from V and 5 bases from J, leaving 7 bases between. The CDR3 loop spans 13 amino acids. Looked up from germline, CDR1 is LGHDT and CDR2 is YNNKEL (reference sequence). The CDR3 region is CASSQDPRETQYF. The CDR3, as DNA: TGTGCCAGCAGCCAAGACCCCCGGGAGACCCAGTACTTC.

This clonotype occurred many times. This chain joins TRBV12-3 or TRBV12-4 and TRBJ1-1; tentative D call: TRBD1 (5 bases). With 3 bases removed from V and 1 base from J, the gap between germline ends came to 9 bases. The length of the CDR3 is 14 residues. The CDR3 DNA follows: TGTGCCAGCAGTTTTCAGGGCACGAACACTGAAGCTTTCTTT. It yields the protein CASSFQGTNTEAFF.

V gene TRBV5-1 combines with J gene TRBJ1-4; no clear D. V was clipped by 7 bases and J by 4 bases, with 8 bases between them. The CDR3 contains 12 residues. CDR1 and CDR2 from the germline V gene are SGHRS and YFSETQ. CDR3 in DNA: TGCGCCAGCCGGAGGGATAATGAAAAACTGTTTTTT. This sequence encodes CASRRDNEKLFF.

This clonotype was seen more than once but under ten times. V usage is TRBV20-1 and J usage is TRBJ1-6; D gene unclear. CDR1 is DFQATT and CDR2 is SNEGSKA in the germline V gene (reference sequence). The CDR3 sequence is 14 residues long. V lost 0 bases to trimming and J lost 2 bases, with 5 bases between them. DNA for the CDR3: TGCAGTGCTAGAGAACAGCCCTATAATTCACCCCTCCACTTT. Translating gives CSAREQPYNSPLHF.

This clonotype was seen repeatedly, ten times or more. The chain employs TRBV5-1 and TRBJ2-5; TRBD2 is a possible D gene (5 bases). There are 13 residues in the CDR3. Germline CDR1 SGHRS, CDR2 YFSETQ. Trimming took off 1 base at V and 5 bases at J, with 9 bases between the two ends. The CDR3 sequence: CASSLMGVETQYF. For the CDR3, the DNA is TGCGCCAGCAGCTTGATGGGAGTGGAGACCCAGTACTTC.

The table lists this clonotype with a few counts. It may be a read error: a sequence one base away is much more abundant. This sequence joins TRBV6-6 and TRBJ1-1, with a possible D match to TRBD1 (5 bases). V gave up 8 bases and J gave up 4 bases, with 14 bases separating them. CDR1 is MNHNY, CDR2 SVGAGI, per germline (reference sequence). This CDR3 contains 13 residues. CDR3 DNA: TGTGCCAGCGGAGGGGAAGGGCGCACTGAAGCTTTCTTT. This encodes CASGGEGRTEAFF.

The chain carries TRBV9 and TRBJ1-4; 8 bases map to TRBD1. The CDR3 totals 18 residues. Germline CDR1 is SGDLS and CDR2 is YYNGEE. After removal of 0 bases from V and 6 bases from J, the junction contained 13 bases not matched to a gene. The CDR3 sequence is CASSVVQGAFLMDEKLFF. The CDR3 DNA reads as TGTGCCAGCAGCGTAGTGCAGGGGGCCTTTTTAATGGATGAAAAACTGTTTTTT.

This chain connects TRBV7-2 to TRBJ2-1, with TRBD2 matching over 9 bases. The CDR3 covers 15 residues. V trimming: 2 bases; J trimming: 6 bases; junction bases outside the gene matches: 5. Germline CDR1 is SGHTA and CDR2 is FQGNSA. The CDR3 loop reads CASSLSSGNPNEQFF. The CDR3 coding sequence is TGTGCCAGCAGCTTATCTAGCGGGAACCCCAATGAGCAGTTCTTC.

In its sample, this clonotype was seen many times. The V call is TRBV12-3 or TRBV12-4, the J call TRBJ2-5; tentatively, D is TRBD1 or TRBD2 (5 bases each). Trimming removed 4 bases at V and 5 bases at J, with 17 bases between. The CDR3 has 15 amino acids. In nucleotides, the CDR3 is TGTGCCAGCAGTTACCGGGACCCTGGGCGGGAGACCCAGTACTTC. Protein sequence: CASSYRDPGRETQYF.

The CDR3 nucleotides are TGCGCCAGCAGCGTCGGACTAGCGGGAGTCAAAAACATTCAGTACTTC. Encoded protein: CASSVGLAGVKNIQYF. V gene TRBV5-1 combines with J gene TRBJ2-4, with TRBD2 identical over 13 bases. This CDR3 spans 16 amino acids. Germline CDR1 reads SGHRS; CDR2 reads YFSETQ. V lost 4 bases and J lost 3; bases outside the gene matches: 4.

The rearrangement uses TRBV20-1 and TRBJ2-1; 7 nucleotides match TRBD2. Per germline, CDR1 DFQATT and CDR2 SNEGSKA (reference sequence). With 5 bases clipped from V and 6 bases from J, the junction kept 10 bases outside the gene matches. This CDR3 contains 14 residues. CDR3 sequence reads: CSAQQAGYVNEQFF. The CDR3 nucleotides are TGCAGTGCTCAACAAGCGGGATATGTCAATGAGCAGTTCTTC.

This clonotype has just a few counts. The rearrangement uses TRBV20-1 and TRBJ2-6; D gene uncertain. The CDR3 loop spans 14 amino acids. Trimming removed 3 bases at V and 0 bases at J, with 6 bases between. Looked up from germline, CDR1 is DFQATT and CDR2 is SNEGSKA (reference sequence). The CDR3 bases are TGCAGTGCTAGTCCCGTCTCTGGGGCCAACGTCCTGACTTTC. Its protein is CSASPVSGANVLTF.

This clonotype was counted ten times or more. The V call is TRBV5-1, the J call TRBJ1-4, with D possibly TRBD1 on 6 matching bases. The CDR3 runs 13 residues. Germline loops: CDR1 SGHRS, CDR2 YFSETQ. The V gene lost 2 bases and the J gene lost 5 bases, with 7 bases spanning the gap. CDR3: CASSFGTNEKLFF. CDR3 DNA sequence: TGCGCCAGCAGCTTTGGGACAAATGAAAAACTGTTTTTT.

V gene TRBV5-1 combines with J gene TRBJ2-7; 7 nucleotides line up with TRBD1. Germline CDR1 and CDR2: SGHRS and YFSETQ. J was trimmed by 3 bases and V by 4 bases; bases with no gene match: 4. CDR3 length equals 13 residues. The CDR3 bases are TGCGCCAGCAGCAAAGGACAGGACTACGAGCAGTACTTC. This encodes CASSKGQDYEQYF.

This sequence joins TRBV9 and TRBJ2-3; 15 nucleotides align to TRBD2. The CDR3 is made up of 18 amino acids. Germline V gene sequence: CDR1 SGDLS, CDR2 YYNGEE. The ends lost 5 bases at V and 1 base at J; junction bases unmatched: 8. CDR3 sequence: CASSSGTSGRPGTDTQYF. CDR3 sequence (DNA): TGTGCCAGCAGTTCCGGGACTAGCGGGAGGCCGGGCACAGATACGCAGTATTTT.

This clonotype came up many times. This chain uses TRBV6-5 with TRBJ2-2, with D possibly being TRBD1 (6 bases). The CDR3 loop spans 16 amino acids. V lost 7 bases, J lost 6 bases, and 21 bases lay in between. Germline values: CDR1 MNHEY, CDR2 SVGAGI. The CDR3 DNA sequence: TGTGCCAGCAATCTCAGGGGACACAGGGATCCCGGGGAGCTGTTTTTT. Translating it yields CASNLRGHRDPGELFF.

Note on this clonotype: One base away lies a much larger clone, so this may be a sequencing read error. The rearrangement links TRBV6-6 to TRBJ1-2; D might be TRBD1 (6 bases). The CDR3 runs 13 residues. In germline, CDR1 is MNHNY, CDR2 SVGAGI (reference sequence). In nucleotides, the CDR3 is TGTGTCAGCAGATCAGGACAGCTCTATGGCTACACCTTC. Amino acid sequence: CVSRSGQLYGYTF.

This clonotype was observed many times. The chain couples TRBV5-1 to TRBJ2-2; D is unresolved. V lost 1 base, J lost 2 bases, and 12 bases lay in between. The length of the CDR3 is 16 residues. Germline V lookup: CDR1 SGHRS, CDR2 YFSETQ. The CDR3 here is CASSLSVSYNTGELFF. The DNA for the CDR3 is TGCGCCAGCAGCTTGTCTGTCAGCTACAACACCGGGGAGCTGTTTTTT.

The gene calls are TRBV29-1 and TRBJ2-1; maybe TRBD1 (5 bases). CDR1 and CDR2 (germline): SQVTM, ANQGSEA. V was cut by 3 bases and J by 3 bases, with 15 bases left in between. The CDR3 is made up of 15 amino acids. CDR3 in amino acids: CSVEVGASVYNEQFF. DNA of the CDR3: TGCAGCGTTGAGGTTGGGGCCTCTGTCTACAATGAGCAGTTCTTC.

V usage is TRBV4-2 and J usage is TRBJ1-1; tentative D call: TRBD1 (5 bases). The CDR3 covers 14 residues. The germline V gene encodes CDR1 LGHNA and CDR2 YNFKEQ. V was trimmed by 5 bases and J by 5 bases, leaving 15 bases between them. CDR3 coding DNA: TGTGCCAGCAGCGTACAGGTCGGTGGAACTGAAGCTTTCTTT. Translation gives CASSVQVGGTEAFF.

This clonotype was seen a single time. Just one base apart from a much larger clone, this may be a read error. The V call is TRBV18, the J call TRBJ1-1; TRBD1 matches at 11 bases. V shed 3 bases, J shed 10 bases, and the junction held 7 bases outside the gene matches. Germline V gives CDR1 KGHSH, CDR2 LQKENI. The CDR3 loop spans 14 amino acids. CDR3 sequence: CASSPSRTGGRAFF. The DNA of the CDR3 is TGTGCCAGCTCACCCAGTAGGACAGGGGGCAGAGCTTTCTTT.

The rearrangement joins TRBV30 to TRBJ1-2; no definite D call. V lost 2 bases and J 8 bases, leaving 12 bases between the germline ends. CDR1 is GTSNPN and CDR2 is SVGIG in the germline V gene (reference sequence). This CDR3 comprises 12 residues. The CDR3 is CAWSLGWPGYTF. In DNA, the CDR3 is TGTGCCTGGAGTTTGGGATGGCCCGGCTACACCTTC.